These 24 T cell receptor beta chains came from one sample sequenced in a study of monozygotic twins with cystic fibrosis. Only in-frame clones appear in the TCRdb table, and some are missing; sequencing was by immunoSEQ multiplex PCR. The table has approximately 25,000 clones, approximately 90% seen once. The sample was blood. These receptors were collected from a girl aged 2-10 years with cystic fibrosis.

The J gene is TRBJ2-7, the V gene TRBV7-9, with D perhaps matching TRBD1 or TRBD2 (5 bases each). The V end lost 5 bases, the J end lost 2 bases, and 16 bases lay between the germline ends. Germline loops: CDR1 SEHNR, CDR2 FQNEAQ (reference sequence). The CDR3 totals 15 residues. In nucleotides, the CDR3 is TGTGCCAGCAGCCCACGAGGGGTGGGGGCCTACGAGCAGTACTTC. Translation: CASSPRGVGAYEQYF.

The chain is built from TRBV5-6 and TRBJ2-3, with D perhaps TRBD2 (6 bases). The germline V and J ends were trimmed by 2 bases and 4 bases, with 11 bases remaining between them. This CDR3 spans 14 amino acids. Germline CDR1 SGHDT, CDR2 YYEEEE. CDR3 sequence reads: CASSLTSRADTQYF. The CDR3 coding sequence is TGTGCCAGCAGCTTAACTAGCCGGGCAGATACGCAGTATTTT.

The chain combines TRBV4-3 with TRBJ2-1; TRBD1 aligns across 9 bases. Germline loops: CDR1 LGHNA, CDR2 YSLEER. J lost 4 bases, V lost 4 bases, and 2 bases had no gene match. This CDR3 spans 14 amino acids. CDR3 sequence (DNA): TGCGCCAGCAGCCCGACAGGGGGTTACAATGAGCAGTTCTTC. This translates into CASSPTGGYNEQFF.

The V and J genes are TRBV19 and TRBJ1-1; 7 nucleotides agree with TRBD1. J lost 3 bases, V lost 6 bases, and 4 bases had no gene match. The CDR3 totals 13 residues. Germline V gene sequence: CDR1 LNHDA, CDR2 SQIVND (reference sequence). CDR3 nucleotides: TGTGCCAGTAGCTCACAGGGGTACACTGAAGCTTTCTTT. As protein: CASSSQGYTEAFF.

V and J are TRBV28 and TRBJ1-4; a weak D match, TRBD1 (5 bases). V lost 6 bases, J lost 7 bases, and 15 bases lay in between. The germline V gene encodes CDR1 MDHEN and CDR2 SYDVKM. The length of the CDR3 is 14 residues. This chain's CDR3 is CASRRQLISEKLFF. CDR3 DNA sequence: TGTGCCAGCAGACGACAGCTGATAAGTGAAAAACTGTTTTTT.

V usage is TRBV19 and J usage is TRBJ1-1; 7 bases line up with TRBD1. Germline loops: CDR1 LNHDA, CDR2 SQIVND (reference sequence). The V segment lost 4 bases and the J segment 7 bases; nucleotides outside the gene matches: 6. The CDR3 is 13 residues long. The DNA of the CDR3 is TGTGCCAGTAGTAAGGCAGGGGGTAGTGAAGCTTTCTTT. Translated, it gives CASSKAGGSEAFF. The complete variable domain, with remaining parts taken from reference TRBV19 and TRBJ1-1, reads DGGITQSPKYLFRKEGQNVTLSCEQNLNHDAMYWYRQDPGQGLRLIYYSQIVNDFQKGDIAEGYSVSREKKESFPLTVTSAQKNPTAFYLCASSKAGGSEAFFGQGTRLTVV.

The CDR3 nucleotides read TGTGCCAGCAGCTTAGAGCACATATCCTCCTACGAGCAGTACTTC. Its translation: CASSLEHISSYEQYF. This rearrangement joins TRBV11-2 to TRBJ2-7; D is unresolved. Trimming left V 0 bases short and J 0 bases short, with 9 bases between. Germline V gene data show CDR1 as SGHAT and CDR2 as FQNNGV. The CDR3 runs 15 residues.

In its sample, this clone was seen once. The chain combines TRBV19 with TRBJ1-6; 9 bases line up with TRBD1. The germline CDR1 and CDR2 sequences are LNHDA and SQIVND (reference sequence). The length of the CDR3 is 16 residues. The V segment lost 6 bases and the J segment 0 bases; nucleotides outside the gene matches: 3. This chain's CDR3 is CASSTGGPSYNSPLHF. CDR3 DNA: TGTGCCAGTAGCACAGGGGGCCCCTCCTATAATTCACCCCTCCACTTT.

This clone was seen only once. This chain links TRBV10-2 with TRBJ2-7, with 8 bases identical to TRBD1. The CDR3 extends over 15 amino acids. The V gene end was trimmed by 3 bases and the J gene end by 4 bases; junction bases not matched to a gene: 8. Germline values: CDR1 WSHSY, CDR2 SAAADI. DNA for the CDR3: TGCGCCAGCAGTGATGGCAGGGGGCCAGGGTACGAGCAGTACTTC. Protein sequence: CASSDGRGPGYEQYF.

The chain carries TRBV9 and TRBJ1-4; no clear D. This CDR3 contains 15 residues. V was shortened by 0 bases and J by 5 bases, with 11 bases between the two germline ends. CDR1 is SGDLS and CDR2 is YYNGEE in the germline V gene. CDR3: CASSVGPAGNEKLFF. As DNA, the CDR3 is TGTGCCAGCAGCGTAGGTCCGGCGGGAAATGAAAAACTGTTTTTT.

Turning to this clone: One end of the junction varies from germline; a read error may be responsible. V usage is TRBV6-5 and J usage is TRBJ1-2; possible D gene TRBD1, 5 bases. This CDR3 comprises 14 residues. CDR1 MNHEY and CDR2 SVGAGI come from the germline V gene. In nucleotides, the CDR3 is TGTACCAGCAGTTACTCGACCTCGGGGGAGGGCTACACCTTC. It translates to CTSSYSTSGEGYTF.

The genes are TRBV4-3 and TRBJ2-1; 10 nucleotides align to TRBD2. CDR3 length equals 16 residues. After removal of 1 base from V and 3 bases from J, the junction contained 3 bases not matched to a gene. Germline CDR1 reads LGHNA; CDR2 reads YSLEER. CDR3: CASSQVAGGYYNEQFF. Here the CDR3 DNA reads TGCGCCAGCAGCCAAGTAGCGGGGGGTTACTACAATGAGCAGTTCTTC.

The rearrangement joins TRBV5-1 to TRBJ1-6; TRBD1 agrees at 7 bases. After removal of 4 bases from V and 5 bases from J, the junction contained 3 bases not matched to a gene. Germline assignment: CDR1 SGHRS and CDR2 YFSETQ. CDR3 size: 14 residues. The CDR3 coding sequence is TGCGCCAGCAGCCGGGACAGAAATAATTCACCCCTCCACTTT. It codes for CASSRDRNNSPLHF.

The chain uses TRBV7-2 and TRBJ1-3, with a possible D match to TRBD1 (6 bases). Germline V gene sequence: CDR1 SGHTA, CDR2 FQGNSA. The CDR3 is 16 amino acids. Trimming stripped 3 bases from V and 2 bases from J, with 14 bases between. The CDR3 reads CASSFEGTLPGNTIYF. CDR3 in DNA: TGTGCCAGCAGCTTTGAGGGGACATTGCCTGGAAACACCATATATTTT.

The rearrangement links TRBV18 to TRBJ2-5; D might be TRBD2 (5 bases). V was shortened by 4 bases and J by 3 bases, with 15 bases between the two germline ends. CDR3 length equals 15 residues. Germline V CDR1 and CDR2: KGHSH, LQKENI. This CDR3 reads CASSRWTGREETQYF. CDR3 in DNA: TGTGCCAGCTCACGCTGGACTGGAAGGGAAGAGACCCAGTACTTC.

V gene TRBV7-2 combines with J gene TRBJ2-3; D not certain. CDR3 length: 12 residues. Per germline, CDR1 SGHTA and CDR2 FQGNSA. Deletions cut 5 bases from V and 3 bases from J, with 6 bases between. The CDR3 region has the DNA TGTGCCAGCAGCCCGAGAACAGATACGCAGTATTTT. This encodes CASSPRTDTQYF.

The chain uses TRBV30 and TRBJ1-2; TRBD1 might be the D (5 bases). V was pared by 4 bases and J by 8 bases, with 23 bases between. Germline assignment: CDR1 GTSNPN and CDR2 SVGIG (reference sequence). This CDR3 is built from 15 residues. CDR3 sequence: CAWKVGVTPFGGYTF. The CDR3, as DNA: TGTGCCTGGAAAGTAGGGGTCACTCCTTTTGGCGGCTACACCTTC.

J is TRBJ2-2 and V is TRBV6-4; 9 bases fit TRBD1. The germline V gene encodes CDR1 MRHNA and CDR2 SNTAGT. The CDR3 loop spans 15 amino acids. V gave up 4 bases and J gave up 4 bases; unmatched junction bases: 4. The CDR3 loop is CASSAQGASTGELFF. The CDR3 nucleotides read TGTGCCAGCAGTGCACAGGGGGCCAGCACCGGGGAGCTGTTTTTT.

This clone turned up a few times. The CDR3 here is CASSPGTDRNQPQHF. In DNA form, the CDR3 reads TGTGCCAGCTCACCAGGGACAGATCGCAATCAGCCCCAGCATTTT. The rearrangement links TRBV18 to TRBJ1-5; 7 bases are shared with TRBD1. With V trimmed by 2 bases and J by 2 bases, 3 bases remained unmatched. Germline V lookup: CDR1 KGHSH, CDR2 LQKENI. The CDR3 contains 15 residues.

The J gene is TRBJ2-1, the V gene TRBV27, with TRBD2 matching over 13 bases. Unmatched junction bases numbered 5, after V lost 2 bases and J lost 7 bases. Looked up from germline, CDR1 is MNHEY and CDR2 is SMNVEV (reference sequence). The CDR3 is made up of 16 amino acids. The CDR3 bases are TGTGCCAGCAGTTTACCGAGACTAGCGGGGGGAAATGAGCAGTTCTTC. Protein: CASSLPRLAGGNEQFF.

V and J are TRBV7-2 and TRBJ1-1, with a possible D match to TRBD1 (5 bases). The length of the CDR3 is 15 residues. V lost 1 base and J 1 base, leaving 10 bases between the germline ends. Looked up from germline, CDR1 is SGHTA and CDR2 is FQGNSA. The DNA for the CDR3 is TGTGCCAGCAGCTTAGATCCAGGGTGGAACACTGAAGCTTTCTTT. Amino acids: CASSLDPGWNTEAFF.

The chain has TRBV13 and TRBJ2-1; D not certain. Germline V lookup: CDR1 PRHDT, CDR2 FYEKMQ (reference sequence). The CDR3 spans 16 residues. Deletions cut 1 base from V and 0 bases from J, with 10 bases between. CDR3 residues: CASSLALLDSYNEQFF. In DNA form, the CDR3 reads TGTGCCAGCAGCTTAGCGCTTTTGGACTCCTACAATGAGCAGTTCTTC.

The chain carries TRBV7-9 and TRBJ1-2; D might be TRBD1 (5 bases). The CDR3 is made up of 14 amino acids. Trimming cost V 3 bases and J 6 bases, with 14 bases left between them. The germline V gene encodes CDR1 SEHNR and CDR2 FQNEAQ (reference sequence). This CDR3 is CASSLGQGGHGYTF. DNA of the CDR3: TGTGCCAGCAGCTTGGGGCAGGGCGGGCATGGCTACACCTTC.

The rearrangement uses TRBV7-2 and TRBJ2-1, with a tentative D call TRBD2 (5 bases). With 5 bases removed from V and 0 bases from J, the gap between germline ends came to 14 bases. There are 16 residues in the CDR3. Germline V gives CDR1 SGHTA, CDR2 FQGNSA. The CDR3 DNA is TGTGCCAGCAGCCGCGGACTTGCAAGCTCCTACAATGAGCAGTTCTTC. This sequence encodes CASSRGLASSYNEQFF.